Presented here are 4 T cell receptor beta chains from one specimen sequenced in a study of T cell responses to AZD1222 COVID-19 vaccine. Profiled with immunoSEQ multiplex PCR; TCRdb holds only in-frame clones, not every one. The sample contains 150,000 to 200,000 clones, about 92% of which appear only once. Sequenced here: peripheral blood, sampled on day 0 of AZD1222 vaccination. The receptors here all came from an adult in good health.

The chain recombines TRBV28 with TRBJ2-7; D is unclear. The V gene's germline CDR1 is MDHEN and CDR2 SYDVKM. V was cut by 2 bases and J by 5 bases, with 4 bases left in between. The CDR3 runs to 11 residues. CDR3 amino acids: CASSLMDEQYF. CDR3 sequence (DNA): TGTGCCAGCAGTTTAATGGACGAGCAGTACTTC.

The J gene is TRBJ2-7, the V gene TRBV6-5, with D perhaps given as TRBD1 or TRBD2 (5 bases each). The CDR3 sequence is 12 residues long. Trimming shortened V by 7 bases and J by 4 bases, and 11 bases separated the two germline ends. The germline gives CDR1 MNHEY, CDR2 SVGAGI. DNA of the CDR3: TGTGCCAGCACAACTAGGGGTTACGAGCAGTACTTC. Its protein is CASTTRGYEQYF.

As to this clone: The sample has other DNA sequences that encode this CDR3 too. J is TRBJ2-3 and V is TRBV3-1 (or the pseudogene TRBV3-2); D not certain. The CDR3 runs to 11 residues. V was shortened by 2 bases and J by 5 bases, with 2 bases between the two germline ends. Germline loops: CDR1 LGHDT, CDR2 YNNKEL (reference sequence). In DNA, the CDR3 is TGTGCCAGCAGCCAAAGAGATACGCAGTATTTT. Amino acids: CASSQRDTQYF.

V is TRBV5-5 and J is TRBJ1-2, with D unclear. The CDR3 is 15 residues long. The V gene lost 2 bases and the J gene lost 2 bases, with 13 bases spanning the gap. The V gene's germline CDR1 is SGHKS and CDR2 YYEKEE (reference sequence). CDR3 nucleotide sequence: TGTGCCAGCAGCTTTTCCAGGCCGGGGAACTATGGCTACACCTTC. Translated, it gives CASSFSRPGNYGYTF.